Each of the 22 T cell receptor beta chains below was sequenced from the same sample in a study of blood T cell repertoires in COVID-19. The table came from immunoSEQ multiplex PCR; TCRdb's copy has only in-frame clones and leaves some out. The sample includes some 61,000 clones, approximately 90% of them seen just once. Sequencing used peripheral blood. The origin of the receptors is a man in his 60s with acute or convalescent COVID-19.

This chain connects TRBV25-1 to TRBJ2-5; maybe TRBD2 (6 bases). CDR1 and CDR2 (germline): MGHDK, SYGVNS. The CDR3 is 12 residues long. The V gene lost 10 bases and the J gene lost 4 bases, with 13 bases spanning the gap. The CDR3: CATGRGGETQYF. In nucleotides, the CDR3 is TGTGCCACCGGAAGGGGAGGAGAGACCCAGTACTTC.

This chain links TRBV6-6 with TRBJ1-6; TRBD1 matches 7 bases. CDR3 length equals 16 residues. CDR1 and CDR2 from the germline V gene are MNHNY and SVGAGI (reference sequence). After removal of 4 bases from V and 7 bases from J, the junction contained 10 bases not matched to a gene. The CDR3 coding sequence is TGTGCCAGCAGTTCCTATGTTGGGACAGTCAATTCACCCCTCCACTTT. This gives the protein CASSSYVGTVNSPLHF.

This clone was found once. The chain joins TRBV13 to TRBJ2-2, with no clear D. The V gene lost 1 base and the J gene lost 5 bases, with 23 bases spanning the gap. CDR3 size: 19 residues. The V gene's germline CDR1 is PRHDT and CDR2 FYEKMQ (reference sequence). Written as DNA, the CDR3 is TGTGCCAGCAGCTTAGCCCTCTCAACGACGGCGGCGCTAACCGGGGAGCTGTTTTTT. Translated, it gives CASSLALSTTAALTGELFF. The full variable domain, completed using reference TRBV13 and TRBJ2-2, is AAGVIQSPRHLIKEKRETATLKCYPIPRHDTVYWYQQGPGQDPQFLISFYEKMQSDKGSIPDRFSAQQFSDYHSELNMSSLELGDSALYFCASSLALSTTAALTGELFFGEGSRLTVL.

V usage is TRBV5-1 and J usage is TRBJ1-2, with D possibly matching TRBD1 (5 bases). The CDR3 consists of 14 residues. Per the germline V gene, CDR1 is SGHRS and CDR2 is YFSETQ. With 4 bases removed from V and 8 bases from J, the gap between germline ends came to 18 bases. CDR3 nucleotide sequence: TGCGCCAGCAGCCCGGAACGGGGGGTCTGGGGCTACACCTTC. Amino acid sequence: CASSPERGVWGYTF.

This chain joins TRBV6-1 and TRBJ2-5; 7 nucleotides match TRBD1. The germline CDR1 and CDR2 sequences are MNHNS and SASEGT. Unmatched junction bases numbered 7, after V lost 2 bases and J lost 4 bases. The CDR3 totals 15 residues. The CDR3 DNA follows: TGTGCCAGCAGTGAATACGGGCCAGGGGGAGAGACCCAGTACTTC. Amino acid sequence: CASSEYGPGGETQYF.

The chain has TRBV13 and TRBJ2-1; 9 bases match TRBD2. After removal of 5 bases from V and 7 bases from J, the junction contained 12 bases not matched to a gene. The CDR3 has 16 amino acids. Per the germline V gene, CDR1 is PRHDT and CDR2 is FYEKMQ (reference sequence). CDR3 region: CASSTYRAGGRNEQFF. For the CDR3, the DNA is TGTGCCAGCAGCACCTACCGCGCGGGGGGGCGGAATGAGCAGTTCTTC.

The CDR3 here is CAWSIWRGGQNTQYF. The CDR3 DNA follows: TGTGCCTGGAGTATTTGGCGGGGGGGCCAAAATACGCAGTATTTT. The chain links TRBV30 to TRBJ2-3, with 9 bases aligning to TRBD2. This CDR3 contains 15 residues. Germline trimming cut 2 bases from V and 7 bases from J; bases unmatched to any gene: 10. CDR1 and CDR2 (germline): GTSNPN, SVGIG (reference sequence).

The chain employs TRBV18 and TRBJ2-7, with 12 bases fitting TRBD2. CDR3 length: 15 residues. Germline trimming cut 6 bases from V and 4 bases from J; bases unmatched to any gene: 7. Germline CDR1 and CDR2: KGHSH and LQKENI. The CDR3 DNA is TGTGCCAGCTCCCCGACTAGCGGGGGTGCTTACGAGCAGTACTTC. Amino acids: CASSPTSGGAYEQYF.

The V call is TRBV2, the J call TRBJ1-5; D remains unclear. This CDR3 has 13 residues. Germline V gives CDR1 SNHLY, CDR2 FYNNEI. V was shortened by 4 bases and J by 3 bases, with 7 bases between the two germline ends. CDR3 bases: TGTGCCAGCAGTGGGGCCGTCAATCAGCCCCAGCATTTT. Translated: CASSGAVNQPQHF.

Here the CDR3 DNA reads TGCAGTGCTCGAGTCAGCTATGGCTACACCTTC. This gives the protein CSARVSYGYTF. The chain uses TRBV20-1 and TRBJ1-2; D gene unclear. The V gene's germline CDR1 is DFQATT and CDR2 SNEGSKA (reference sequence). Trimming pared 5 bases from V and 4 bases from J, leaving 8 bases between. This CDR3 has 11 residues.

The chain has TRBV12-3 or TRBV12-4 and TRBJ1-1; D gene uncertain. V was shortened by 3 bases and J by 3 bases, with 5 bases between the two germline ends. The CDR3 is 12 residues long. The CDR3 nucleotides are TGTGCCAGCAGTTTTTCTTACACTGAAGCTTTCTTT. It is translated as CASSFSYTEAFF.

The rearrangement uses TRBV5-1 and TRBJ1-2; 10 bases line up with TRBD1. This CDR3 has 13 residues. Per germline, CDR1 SGHRS and CDR2 YFSETQ. With V trimmed by 4 bases and J by 5 bases, 2 bases remained unmatched. The CDR3 loop reads CASSPDRGYGYTF. CDR3 in DNA: TGCGCCAGCAGCCCGGACAGGGGGTATGGCTACACCTTC. Based on the CDR3 plus reference TRBV5-1 and TRBJ1-2, the full variable domain is KAGVTQTPRYLIKTRGQQVTLSCSPISGHRSVSWYQQTPGQGLQFLFEYFSETQRNKGNFPGRFSGRQFSNSRSEMNVSTLELGDSALYLCASSPDRGYGYTFGSGTRLTVV.

The chain links TRBV4-1 to TRBJ2-3; TRBD2 aligns across 12 bases. This CDR3 spans 18 amino acids. The V and J ends lost 1 base and 3 bases, in that order; junction bases with no gene match: 8. Germline CDR1 MGHRA, CDR2 YSYEKL. The CDR3 DNA follows: TGCGCCAGCAGCCAAGGTGGACTAGCGGGGCCTTCGACAGATACGCAGTATTTT. Protein sequence: CASSQGGLAGPSTDTQYF.

V gene TRBV29-1 combines with J gene TRBJ1-1, with a possible D match to TRBD1 (5 bases). Trimming removed 6 bases from V and 4 bases from J, with 15 bases in between. The CDR3 is 13 amino acids. Looked up from germline, CDR1 is SQVTM and CDR2 is ANQGSEA. The CDR3 region has the DNA TGCAGCGTCGCTAAGGGGTCGCGCACTGAAGCTTTCTTT. This gives the protein CSVAKGSRTEAFF.

The chain is built from TRBV4-1 and TRBJ2-5; TRBD2 might be the D (6 bases). The CDR3 extends over 17 amino acids. Germline V CDR1 and CDR2: MGHRA, YSYEKL. V was trimmed by 0 bases and J by 4 bases, leaving 18 bases between them. This CDR3 reads CASSQDRGTSSGETQYF. In DNA form, the CDR3 reads TGCGCCAGCAGCCAAGATCGGGGGACTTCATCTGGAGAGACCCAGTACTTC.

The V call is TRBV18, the J call TRBJ1-6; TRBD1 might be the D (6 bases). V lost 6 bases to trimming and J lost 10 bases, with 13 bases between them. The CDR3 covers 13 residues. Germline V gives CDR1 KGHSH, CDR2 LQKENI. The CDR3 coding sequence is TGTGCCAGCTCGCCGAACAGGGACTCACCCCTCCACTTT. This sequence encodes CASSPNRDSPLHF.

This chain joins TRBV5-5 and TRBJ2-7; perhaps TRBD2 as D (5 bases). The CDR3 loop spans 14 amino acids. Germline V gene lookup returns CDR1 SGHKS and CDR2 YYEKEE (reference sequence). V was cut by 4 bases and J by 0 bases, with 11 bases left in between. As DNA, the CDR3 is TGTGCCAGCAGCACTGCGGGCAGCTCCTACGAGCAGTACTTC. Its translation: CASSTAGSSYEQYF. The full variable domain, its missing parts supplied by reference TRBV5-5 and TRBJ2-7, is DAGVTQSPTHLIKTRGQQVTLRCSPISGHKSVSWYQQVLGQGPQFIFQYYEKEERGRGNFPDRFSARQFPNYSSELNVNALLLGDSALYLCASSTAGSSYEQYFGPGTRLTVT.

This clone was observed a few times. This chain joins TRBV11-2 and TRBJ2-7; the match to TRBD2 covers 8 bases. The V gene's germline CDR1 is SGHAT and CDR2 FQNNGV. V lost 2 bases to trimming and J lost 3 bases; unmatched junction nucleotides: 3. This CDR3 region has 14 residues. The CDR3 nucleotides read TGTGCCAGCAGCTTACGGGAGGGGTTCTACGAGCAGTACTTC. Protein: CASSLREGFYEQYF. Full variable domain (rest looked up from reference TRBV11-2 and TRBJ2-7): EAGVAQSPRYKIIEKRQSVAFWCNPISGHATLYWYQQILGQGPKLLIQFQNNGVVDDSQLPKDRFSAERLKGVDSTLKIQPAKLEDSAVYLCASSLREGFYEQYFGPGTRLTVT.

The chain has TRBV6-5 and TRBJ1-2; 7 nucleotides match TRBD1. J was trimmed by 0 bases and V by 6 bases; bases with no gene match: 7. The germline V gene has CDR1 MNHEY and CDR2 SVGAGI. The CDR3 is made up of 15 amino acids. For the CDR3, the DNA is TGTGCCAGCAGCATTAGACAGGGAGCTAACTATGGCTACACCTTC. It yields the protein CASSIRQGANYGYTF.

The CDR3 bases are TGTGCCAGCAGCCAAGACAGCGGGGGTAACAATGAGCAGTTCTTC. It is translated as CASSQDSGGNNEQFF. V gene TRBV4-2 combines with J gene TRBJ2-1; 8 bases line up with TRBD2. The CDR3 length is 15 residues. CDR1 is LGHNA, CDR2 YNFKEQ, per germline. The J segment lost 5 bases and the V segment lost 0 bases, leaving 3 bases of the junction unmatched.

The gene calls are TRBV19 and TRBJ2-3; a weak D match, TRBD1 (6 bases). Trimming took off 8 bases at V and 1 base at J, with 13 bases between the two ends. The CDR3 length is 14 residues. CDR1 is LNHDA and CDR2 is SQIVND in the germline V gene (reference sequence). CDR3 region: CASSDRRRTDTQYF. CDR3 nucleotides: TGTGCCAGTTCTGACAGGAGACGCACAGATACGCAGTATTTT.

The V call is TRBV29-1, the J call TRBJ1-2, with TRBD1 matching 7 bases. Germline V lookup: CDR1 SQVTM, CDR2 ANQGSEA. V trimming: 7 bases; J trimming: 5 bases; junction bases outside the gene matches: 4. The CDR3 runs to 11 residues. CDR3: CSAGDSYGYTF. CDR3 nucleotide sequence: TGCAGCGCCGGGGACAGTTATGGCTACACCTTC.